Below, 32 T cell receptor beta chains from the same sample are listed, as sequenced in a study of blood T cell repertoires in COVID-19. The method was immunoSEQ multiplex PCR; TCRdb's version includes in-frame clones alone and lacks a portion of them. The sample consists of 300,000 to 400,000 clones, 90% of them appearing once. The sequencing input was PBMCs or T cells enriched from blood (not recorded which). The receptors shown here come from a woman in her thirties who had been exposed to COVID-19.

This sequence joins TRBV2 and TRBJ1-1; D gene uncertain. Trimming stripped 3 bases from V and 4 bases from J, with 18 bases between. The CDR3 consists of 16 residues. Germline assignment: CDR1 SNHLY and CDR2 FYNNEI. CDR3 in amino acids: CASSDSVGGPLTEAFF. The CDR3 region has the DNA TGTGCCAGCAGTGACAGCGTTGGAGGACCACTCACTGAAGCTTTCTTT.

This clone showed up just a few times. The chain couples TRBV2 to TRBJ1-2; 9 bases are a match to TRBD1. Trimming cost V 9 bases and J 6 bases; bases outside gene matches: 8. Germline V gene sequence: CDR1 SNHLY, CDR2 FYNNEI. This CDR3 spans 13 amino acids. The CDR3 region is CASGQGTLNGYTF. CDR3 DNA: TGTGCCAGTGGACAGGGGACGCTGAATGGCTACACCTTC.

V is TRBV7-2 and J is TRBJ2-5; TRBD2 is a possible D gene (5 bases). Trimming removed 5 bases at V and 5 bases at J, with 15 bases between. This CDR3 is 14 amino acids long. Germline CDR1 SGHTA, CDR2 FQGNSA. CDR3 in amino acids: CASSASLADETQYF. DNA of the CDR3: TGTGCCAGCAGCGCGTCTCTAGCCGATGAGACCCAGTACTTC.

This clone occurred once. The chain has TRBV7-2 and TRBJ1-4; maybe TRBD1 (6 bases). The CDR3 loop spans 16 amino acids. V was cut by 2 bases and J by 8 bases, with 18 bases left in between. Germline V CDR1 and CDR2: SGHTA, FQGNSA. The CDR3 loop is CASSLNAQGGREKLFF. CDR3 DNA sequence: TGTGCCAGCAGCTTAAATGCCCAAGGGGGTAGAGAAAAACTGTTTTTT. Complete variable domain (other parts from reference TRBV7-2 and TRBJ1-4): GAGVSQSPSNKVTEKGKDVELRCDPISGHTALYWYRQSLGQGLEFLIYFQGNSAPDKSGLPSDRFSAERTGGSVSTLTIQRTQQEDSAVYLCASSLNAQGGREKLFFGSGTQLSVL.

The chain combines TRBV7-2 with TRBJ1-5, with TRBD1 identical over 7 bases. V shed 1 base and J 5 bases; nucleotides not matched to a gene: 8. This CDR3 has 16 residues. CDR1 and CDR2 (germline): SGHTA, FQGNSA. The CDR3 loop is CASSLDRQGSDQPQHF. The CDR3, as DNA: TGTGCCAGCAGCTTAGACCGACAGGGTTCGGATCAGCCCCAGCATTTT.

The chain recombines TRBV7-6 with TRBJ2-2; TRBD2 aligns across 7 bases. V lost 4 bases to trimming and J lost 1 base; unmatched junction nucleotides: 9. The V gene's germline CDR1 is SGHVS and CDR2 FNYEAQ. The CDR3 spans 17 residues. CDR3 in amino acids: CASSSTLAVRNTGELFF. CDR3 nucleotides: TGTGCCAGCAGCTCCACTCTAGCGGTCAGGAACACCGGGGAGCTGTTTTTT.

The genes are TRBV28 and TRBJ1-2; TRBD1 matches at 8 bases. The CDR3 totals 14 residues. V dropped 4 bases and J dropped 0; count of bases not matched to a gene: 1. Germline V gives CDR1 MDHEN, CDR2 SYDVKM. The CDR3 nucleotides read TGTGCCAGCAGTTCGGGACAGGCTAACTATGGCTACACCTTC. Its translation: CASSSGQANYGYTF.

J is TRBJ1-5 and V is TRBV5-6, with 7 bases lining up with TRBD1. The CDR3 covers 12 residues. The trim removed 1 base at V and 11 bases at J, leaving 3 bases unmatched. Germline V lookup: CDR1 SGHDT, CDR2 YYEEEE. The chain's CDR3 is CASSLMQGAQHF. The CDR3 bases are TGTGCCAGCAGCTTGATGCAGGGGGCCCAGCATTTT.

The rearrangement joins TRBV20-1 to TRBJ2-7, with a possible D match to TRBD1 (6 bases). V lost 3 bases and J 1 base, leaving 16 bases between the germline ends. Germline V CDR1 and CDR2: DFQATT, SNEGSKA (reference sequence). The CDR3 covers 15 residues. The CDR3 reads CSASQAQGFSYEQYF. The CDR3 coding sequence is TGCAGTGCTAGTCAGGCACAGGGTTTTTCCTACGAGCAGTACTTC.

The chain's CDR3 is CASSLAQGAYEQYF. Here the CDR3 DNA reads TGCGCCAGCAGCTTGGCACAGGGGGCGTACGAGCAGTACTTC. The gene calls are TRBV5-1 and TRBJ2-7; TRBD1 aligns across 9 bases. The CDR3 has 14 amino acids. Germline loops: CDR1 SGHRS, CDR2 YFSETQ. Trimming cost V 0 bases and J 4 bases; bases outside gene matches: 2.

The CDR3 protein is CASSQDWDSGGGYTF. The CDR3 DNA reads as TGTGCCAGCAGCCAAGATTGGGACTCAGGGGGTGGCTACACCTTC. This chain connects TRBV4-2 to TRBJ1-2; 7 bases agree with TRBD1. Per the germline V gene, CDR1 is LGHNA and CDR2 is YNFKEQ. This CDR3 is built from 15 residues. The J segment lost 7 bases and the V segment lost 0 bases, leaving 8 bases of the junction unmatched.

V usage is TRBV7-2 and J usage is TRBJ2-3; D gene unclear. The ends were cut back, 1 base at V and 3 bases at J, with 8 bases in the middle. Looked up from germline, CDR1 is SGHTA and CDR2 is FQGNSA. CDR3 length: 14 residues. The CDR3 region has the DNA TGTGCCAGCAGCTTAGTCTTCAGGACAGATACGCAGTATTTT. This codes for CASSLVFRTDTQYF.

The CDR3 DNA is TGTGCCTGGGGACCCATCGGAGGCACCATATATTTT. Amino acids: CAWGPIGGTIYF. J is TRBJ1-3 and V is TRBV30; D is unresolved. The CDR3 covers 12 residues. Trimming removed 5 bases from V and 9 bases from J, with 14 bases in between. Looked up from germline, CDR1 is GTSNPN and CDR2 is SVGIG (reference sequence).

The CDR3 DNA sequence: TGTGCCAGCAGTTTATCGAGGCGCGGGAATTCACCCCTCCACTTT. It codes for CASSLSRRGNSPLHF. This chain links TRBV27 with TRBJ1-6; D unclear. Germline V gene data show CDR1 as MNHEY and CDR2 as SMNVEV (reference sequence). The V gene lost 0 bases and the J gene lost 7 bases, with 10 bases spanning the gap. The CDR3 loop spans 15 amino acids.

CDR3 nucleotide sequence: TGTGCCTGGAGGGACATTACCTACGAGCAGTACTTC. Its translation: CAWRDITYEQYF. V is TRBV30 and J is TRBJ2-7, with D perhaps matching TRBD1 (5 bases). Germline CDR1 and CDR2: GTSNPN and SVGIG (reference sequence). The CDR3 covers 12 residues. The germline V and J ends were trimmed by 3 bases and 2 bases, with 8 bases remaining between them.

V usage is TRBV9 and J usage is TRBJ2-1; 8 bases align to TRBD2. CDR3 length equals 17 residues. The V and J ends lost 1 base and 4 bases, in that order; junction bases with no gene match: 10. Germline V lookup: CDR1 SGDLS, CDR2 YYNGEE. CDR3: CASSVTPVAGGYNEQFF. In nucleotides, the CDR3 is TGTGCCAGCAGCGTAACCCCGGTGGCGGGGGGTTACAATGAGCAGTTCTTC.

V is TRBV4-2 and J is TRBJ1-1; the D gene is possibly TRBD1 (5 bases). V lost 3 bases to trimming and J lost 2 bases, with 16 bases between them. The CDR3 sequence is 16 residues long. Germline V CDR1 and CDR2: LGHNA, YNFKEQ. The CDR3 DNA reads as TGTGCCAGCAGCCATCTAGGGCAGGGCACAAACACTGAAGCTTTCTTT. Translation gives CASSHLGQGTNTEAFF.

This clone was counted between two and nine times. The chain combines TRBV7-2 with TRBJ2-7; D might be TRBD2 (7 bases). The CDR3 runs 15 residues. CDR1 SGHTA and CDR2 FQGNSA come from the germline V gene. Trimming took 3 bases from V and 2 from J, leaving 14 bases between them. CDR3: CASSLGGGGAYEQYF. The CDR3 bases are TGTGCCAGCAGCTTGGGAGGGGGGGGCGCCTACGAGCAGTACTTC. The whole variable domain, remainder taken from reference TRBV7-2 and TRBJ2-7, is GAGVSQSPSNKVTEKGKDVELRCDPISGHTALYWYRQSLGQGLEFLIYFQGNSAPDKSGLPSDRFSAERTGGSVSTLTIQRTQQEDSAVYLCASSLGGGGAYEQYFGPGTRLTVT.

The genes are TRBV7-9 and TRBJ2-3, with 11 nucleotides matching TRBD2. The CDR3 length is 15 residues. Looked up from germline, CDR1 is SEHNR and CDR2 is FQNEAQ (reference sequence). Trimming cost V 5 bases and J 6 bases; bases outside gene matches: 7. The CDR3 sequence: CASSATSGGRDTQYF. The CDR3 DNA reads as TGTGCCAGCAGCGCAACTAGCGGGGGACGGGATACGCAGTATTTT.

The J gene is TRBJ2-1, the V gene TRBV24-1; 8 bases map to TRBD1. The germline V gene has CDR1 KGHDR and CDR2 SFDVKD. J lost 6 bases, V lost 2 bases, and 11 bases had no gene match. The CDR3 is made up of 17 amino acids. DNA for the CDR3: TGTGCCACCAGTGATTCGAGGGCGGACAGGGCCATCAATGAGCAGTTCTTC. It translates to CATSDSRADRAINEQFF.

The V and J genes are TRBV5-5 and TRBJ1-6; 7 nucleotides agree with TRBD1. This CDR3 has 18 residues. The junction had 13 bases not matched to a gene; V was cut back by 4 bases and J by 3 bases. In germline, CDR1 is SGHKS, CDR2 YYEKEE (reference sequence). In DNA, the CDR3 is TGTGCCAGCAGCCTCCGGAAGGGACAGCGAGACTATAATTCACCCCTCCACTTT. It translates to CASSLRKGQRDYNSPLHF.

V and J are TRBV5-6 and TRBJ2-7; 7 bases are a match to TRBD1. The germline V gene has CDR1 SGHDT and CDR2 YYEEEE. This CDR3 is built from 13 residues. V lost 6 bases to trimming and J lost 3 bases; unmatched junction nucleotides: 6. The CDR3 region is CASNDRDSYEQYF. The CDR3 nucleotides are TGTGCCAGCAATGACCGGGACAGCTACGAGCAGTACTTC. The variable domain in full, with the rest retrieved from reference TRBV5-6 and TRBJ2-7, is DAGVTQSPTHLIKTRGQQVTLRCSPKSGHDTVSWYQQALGQGPQFIFQYYEEEERQRGNFPDRFSGHQFPNYSSELNVNALLLGDSALYLCASNDRDSYEQYFGPGTRLTVT.

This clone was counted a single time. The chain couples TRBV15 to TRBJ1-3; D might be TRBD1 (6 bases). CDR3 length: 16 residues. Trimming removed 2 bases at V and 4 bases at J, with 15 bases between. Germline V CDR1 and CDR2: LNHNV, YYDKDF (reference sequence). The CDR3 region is CATSRKGLQGGNTIYF. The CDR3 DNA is TGTGCCACCAGCAGAAAGGGACTACAGGGAGGAAACACCATATATTTT.

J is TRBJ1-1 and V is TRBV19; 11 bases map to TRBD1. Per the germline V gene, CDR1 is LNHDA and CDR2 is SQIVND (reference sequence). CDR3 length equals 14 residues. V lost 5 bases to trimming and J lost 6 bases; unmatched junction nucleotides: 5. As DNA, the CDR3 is TGTGCCAGTAGTGCCGGACAGGGGGCGGCTGAAGCTTTCTTT. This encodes CASSAGQGAAEAFF.

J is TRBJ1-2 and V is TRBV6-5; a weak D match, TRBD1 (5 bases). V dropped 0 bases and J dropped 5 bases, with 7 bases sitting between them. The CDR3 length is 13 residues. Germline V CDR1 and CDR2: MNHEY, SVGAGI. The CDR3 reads CASSYSEGYGYTF. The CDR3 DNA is TGTGCCAGCAGTTACTCGGAGGGGTATGGCTACACCTTC.

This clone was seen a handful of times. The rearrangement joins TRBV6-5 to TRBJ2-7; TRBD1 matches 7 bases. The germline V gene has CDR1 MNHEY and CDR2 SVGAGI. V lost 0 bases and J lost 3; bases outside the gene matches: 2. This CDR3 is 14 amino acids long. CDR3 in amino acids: CASSYSGQRYEQYF. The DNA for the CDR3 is TGTGCCAGCAGTTACTCGGGACAGCGCTACGAGCAGTACTTC.

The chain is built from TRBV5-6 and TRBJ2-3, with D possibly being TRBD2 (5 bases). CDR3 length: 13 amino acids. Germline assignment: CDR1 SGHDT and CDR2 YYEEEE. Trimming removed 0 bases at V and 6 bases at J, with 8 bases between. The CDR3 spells CASSLVSEDTQYF. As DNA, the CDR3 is TGTGCCAGCAGCTTGGTTAGCGAGGATACGCAGTATTTT. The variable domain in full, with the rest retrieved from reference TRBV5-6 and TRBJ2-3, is DAGVTQSPTHLIKTRGQQVTLRCSPKSGHDTVSWYQQALGQGPQFIFQYYEEEERQRGNFPDRFSGHQFPNYSSELNVNALLLGDSALYLCASSLVSEDTQYFGPGTRLTVL.

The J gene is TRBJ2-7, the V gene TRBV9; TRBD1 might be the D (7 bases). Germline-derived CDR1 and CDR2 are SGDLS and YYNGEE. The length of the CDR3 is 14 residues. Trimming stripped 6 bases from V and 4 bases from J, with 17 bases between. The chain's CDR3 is CASNSGGKWYEQYF. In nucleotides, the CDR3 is TGTGCCAGCAATTCAGGGGGGAAATGGTACGAGCAGTACTTC.

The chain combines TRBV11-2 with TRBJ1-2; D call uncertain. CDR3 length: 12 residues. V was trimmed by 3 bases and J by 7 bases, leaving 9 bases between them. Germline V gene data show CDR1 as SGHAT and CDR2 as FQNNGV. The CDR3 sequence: CASSLSQSGYTF. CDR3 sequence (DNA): TGTGCCAGCAGCTTGTCACAGAGTGGCTACACCTTC.

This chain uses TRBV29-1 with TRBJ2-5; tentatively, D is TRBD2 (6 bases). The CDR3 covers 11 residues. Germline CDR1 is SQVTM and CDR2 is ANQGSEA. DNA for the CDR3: TGCTGCGGGGCAGGTTCGAAGACCCAGTACTTC. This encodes CCGAGSKTQYF. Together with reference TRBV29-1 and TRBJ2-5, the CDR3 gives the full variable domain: SAVISQKPSRDICQRGTSLTIQCQVDSQVTMMFWYRQQPGQSLTLIATANQGSEATYESGFVIDKFPISRPNLTFSTLTVSNMSPEDSSIYLCCGAGSKTQYFGPGTRLLVL.

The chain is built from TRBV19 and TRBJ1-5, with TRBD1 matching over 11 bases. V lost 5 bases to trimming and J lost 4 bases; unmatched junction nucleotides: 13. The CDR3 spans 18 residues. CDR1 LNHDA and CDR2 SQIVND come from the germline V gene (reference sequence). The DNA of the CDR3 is TGTGCCAGTAGTTCATTCCCCTGGGGGACAGGGGGGAATCAGCCCCAGCATTTT. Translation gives CASSSFPWGTGGNQPQHF.

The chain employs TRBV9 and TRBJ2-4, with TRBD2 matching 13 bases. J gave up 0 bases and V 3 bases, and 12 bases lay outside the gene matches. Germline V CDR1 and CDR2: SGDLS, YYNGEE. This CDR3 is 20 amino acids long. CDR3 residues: CASSASTGTSGNPAKNIQYF. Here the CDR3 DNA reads TGTGCCAGCAGCGCCTCAACCGGGACTAGCGGGAACCCAGCCAAAAACATTCAGTACTTC.